This note documents a single T cell receptor (beta chain) sequence. The data were obtained in a study of CD8 T cells in Susac syndrome. Random-hexamer reverse transcription was applied to roughly 0.5 to 1 ug RNA. The amplification used immunoSEQ multiplex PCR on TCR beta CDR3; it spanned 54 Vbeta and 13 Jbeta. TCRdb re-called the immunoSEQ multiplex PCR reads with MiXCR, one entry per CDR3 protein. The sample shows roughly 180,000 distinct CDR3 sequences, about 94% of them seen only once. TEMRA cells were FACS-enriched, and CD8+ and CD4+ T cells were isolated negatively. The V gene lost 6 bases and the J gene lost 4 bases, with 15 bases spanning the gap. CDR1 is DFQATT and CDR2 is SNEGSKA in the germline V gene (reference sequence). This CDR3 is 14 amino acids long.

The sequenced sample was CD4+ T cells from PBMCs. The rearrangement joins TRBV20-1 to TRBJ2-2, with a possible D match to TRBD2 (5 bases). This receptor was identified in a human donor in good health. The CDR3: CSATRGLGTGELFF. The CDR3 DNA is TGCAGTGCAACCCGGGGATTAGGCACCGGGGAGCTGTTTTTT.